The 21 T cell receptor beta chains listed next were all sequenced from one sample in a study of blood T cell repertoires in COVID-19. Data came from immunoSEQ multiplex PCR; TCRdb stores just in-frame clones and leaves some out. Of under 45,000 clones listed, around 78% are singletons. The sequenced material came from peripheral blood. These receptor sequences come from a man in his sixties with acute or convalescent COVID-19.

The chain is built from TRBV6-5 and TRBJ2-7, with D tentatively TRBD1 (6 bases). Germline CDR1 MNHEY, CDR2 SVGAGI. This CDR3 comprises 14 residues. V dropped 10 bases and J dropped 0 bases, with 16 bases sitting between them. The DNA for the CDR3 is TGTGCCACCACGAACCCAGGGGCCTCCTACGAGCAGTACTTC. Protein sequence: CATTNPGASYEQYF.

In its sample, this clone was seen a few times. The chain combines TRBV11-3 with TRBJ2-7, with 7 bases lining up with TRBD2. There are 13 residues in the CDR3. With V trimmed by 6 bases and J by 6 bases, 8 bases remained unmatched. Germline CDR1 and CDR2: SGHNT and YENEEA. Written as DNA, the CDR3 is TGTGCCAGCAGAACCGGGGGGACCCTCGAGCAGTACTTC. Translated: CASRTGGTLEQYF.

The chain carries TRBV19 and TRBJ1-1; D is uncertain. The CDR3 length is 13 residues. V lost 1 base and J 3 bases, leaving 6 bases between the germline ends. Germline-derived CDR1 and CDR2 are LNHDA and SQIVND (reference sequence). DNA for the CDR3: TGTGCCAGTAGTATAGTTGACTACACTGAAGCTTTCTTT. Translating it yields CASSIVDYTEAFF.

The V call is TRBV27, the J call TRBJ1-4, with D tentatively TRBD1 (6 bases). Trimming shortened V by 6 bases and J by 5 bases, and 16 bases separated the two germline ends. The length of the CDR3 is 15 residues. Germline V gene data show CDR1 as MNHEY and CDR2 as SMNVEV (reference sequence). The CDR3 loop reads CASSREQGLNEKLFF. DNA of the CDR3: TGTGCCAGCAGCCGGGAACAGGGACTAAATGAAAAACTGTTTTTT.

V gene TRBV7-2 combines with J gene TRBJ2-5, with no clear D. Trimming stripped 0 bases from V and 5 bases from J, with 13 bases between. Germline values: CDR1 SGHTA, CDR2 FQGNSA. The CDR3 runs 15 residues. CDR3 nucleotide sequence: TGTGCCAGCAGCTTAGCCATAACATCAGGCGAGACCCAGTACTTC. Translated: CASSLAITSGETQYF.

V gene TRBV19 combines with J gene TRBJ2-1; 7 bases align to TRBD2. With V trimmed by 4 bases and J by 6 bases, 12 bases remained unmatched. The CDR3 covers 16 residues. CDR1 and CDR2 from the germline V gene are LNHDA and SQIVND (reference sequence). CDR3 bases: TGTGCCAGTAGTACGCCACGGGCGGGAGTTAGCAATGAGCAGTTCTTC. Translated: CASSTPRAGVSNEQFF.

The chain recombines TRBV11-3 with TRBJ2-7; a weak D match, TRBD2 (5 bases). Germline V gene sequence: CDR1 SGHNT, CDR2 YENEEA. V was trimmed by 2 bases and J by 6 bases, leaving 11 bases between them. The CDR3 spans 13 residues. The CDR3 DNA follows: TGTGCCAGCAGCTTATTCCGGGCGGGCGAGCAGTACTTC. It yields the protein CASSLFRAGEQYF.

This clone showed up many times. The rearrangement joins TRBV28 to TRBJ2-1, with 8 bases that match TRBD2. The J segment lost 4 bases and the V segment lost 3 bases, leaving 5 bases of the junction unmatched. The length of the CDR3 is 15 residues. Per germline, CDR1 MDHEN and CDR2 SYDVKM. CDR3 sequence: CASSFGGRSYNEQFF. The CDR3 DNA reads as TGTGCCAGCAGTTTTGGCGGGAGGTCTTACAATGAGCAGTTCTTC.

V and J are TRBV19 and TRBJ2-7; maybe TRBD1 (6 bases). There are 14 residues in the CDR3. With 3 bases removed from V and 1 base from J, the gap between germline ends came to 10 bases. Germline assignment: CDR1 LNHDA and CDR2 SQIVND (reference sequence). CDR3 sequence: CASSIGQSSYEQYF. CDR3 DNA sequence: TGTGCCAGTAGTATTGGACAGTCTTCCTACGAGCAGTACTTC.

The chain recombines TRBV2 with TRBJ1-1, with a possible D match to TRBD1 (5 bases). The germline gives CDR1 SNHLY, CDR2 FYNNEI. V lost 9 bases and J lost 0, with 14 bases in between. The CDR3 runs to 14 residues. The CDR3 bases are TGTGCCAGTATAGAGCGGGGGATGAACACTGAAGCTTTCTTT. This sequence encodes CASIERGMNTEAFF.

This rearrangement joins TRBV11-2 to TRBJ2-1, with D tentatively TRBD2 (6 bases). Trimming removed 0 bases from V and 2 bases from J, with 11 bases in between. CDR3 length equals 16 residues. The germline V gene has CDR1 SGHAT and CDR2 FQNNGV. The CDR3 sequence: CASSLESSVAYNEQFF. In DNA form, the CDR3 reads TGTGCCAGCAGCTTAGAGTCTAGCGTCGCCTACAATGAGCAGTTCTTC.

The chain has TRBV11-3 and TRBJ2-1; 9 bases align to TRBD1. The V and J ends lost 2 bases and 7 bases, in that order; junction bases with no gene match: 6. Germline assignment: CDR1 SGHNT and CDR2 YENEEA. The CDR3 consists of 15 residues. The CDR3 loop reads CASSLRGTGMNEQFF. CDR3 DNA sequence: TGTGCCAGCAGCTTAAGAGGGACAGGGATGAATGAGCAGTTCTTC.

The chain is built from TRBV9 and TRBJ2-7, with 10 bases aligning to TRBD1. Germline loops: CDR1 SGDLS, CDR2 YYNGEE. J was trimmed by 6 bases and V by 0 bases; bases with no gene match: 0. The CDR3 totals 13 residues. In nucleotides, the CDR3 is TGTGCCAGCAGCGTAGGGGACAGGGGCGAGCAGTACTTC. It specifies CASSVGDRGEQYF.

DNA of the CDR3: TGTGCCAGCAGTCCCGAGACAGGGGGCCGGGATACGCAGTATTTT. This encodes CASSPETGGRDTQYF. The chain links TRBV6-4 to TRBJ2-3; 10 bases are shared with TRBD1. CDR1 and CDR2 from the germline V gene are MRHNA and SNTAGT. With V trimmed by 5 bases and J by 6 bases, 8 bases remained unmatched. The CDR3 is 15 residues long.

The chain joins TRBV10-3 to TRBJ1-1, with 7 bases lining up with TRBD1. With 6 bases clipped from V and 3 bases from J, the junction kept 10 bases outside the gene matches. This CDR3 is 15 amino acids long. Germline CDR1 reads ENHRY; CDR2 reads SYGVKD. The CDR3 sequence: CAIRDYRGQDTEAFF. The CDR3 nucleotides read TGTGCCATCAGGGACTACAGAGGACAGGACACTGAAGCTTTCTTT.

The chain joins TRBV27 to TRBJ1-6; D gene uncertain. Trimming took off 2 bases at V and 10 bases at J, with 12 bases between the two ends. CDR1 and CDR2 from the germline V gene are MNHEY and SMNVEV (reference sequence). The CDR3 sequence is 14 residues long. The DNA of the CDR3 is TGTGCCAGCAGTTTACAGTACAGCAACTCACCCCTCCACTTT. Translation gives CASSLQYSNSPLHF.

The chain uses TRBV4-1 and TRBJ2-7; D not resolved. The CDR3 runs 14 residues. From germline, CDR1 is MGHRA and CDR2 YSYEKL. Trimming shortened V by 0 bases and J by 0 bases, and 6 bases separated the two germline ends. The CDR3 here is CASSQEHSSYEQYF. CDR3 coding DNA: TGCGCCAGCAGCCAAGAGCACAGCTCCTACGAGCAGTACTTC.

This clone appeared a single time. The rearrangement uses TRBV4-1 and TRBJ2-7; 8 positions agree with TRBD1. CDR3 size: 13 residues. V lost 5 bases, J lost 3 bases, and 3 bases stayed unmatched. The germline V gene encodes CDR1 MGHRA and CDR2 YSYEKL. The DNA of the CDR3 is TGCGCCAGCAGCGTAGACAGGGGCTACGAGCAGTACTTC. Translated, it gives CASSVDRGYEQYF.

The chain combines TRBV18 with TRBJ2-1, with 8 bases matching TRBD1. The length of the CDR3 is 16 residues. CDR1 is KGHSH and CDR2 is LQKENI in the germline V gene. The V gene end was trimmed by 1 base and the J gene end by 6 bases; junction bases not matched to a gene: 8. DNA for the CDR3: TGTGCCAGCTCACCACGGCAGGGGGCACTGGTCAATGAGCAGTTCTTC. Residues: CASSPRQGALVNEQFF.

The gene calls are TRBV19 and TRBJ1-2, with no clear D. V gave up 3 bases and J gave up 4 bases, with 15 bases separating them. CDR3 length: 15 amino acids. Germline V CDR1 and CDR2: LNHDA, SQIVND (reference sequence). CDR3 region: CASSMIITPGYGYTF. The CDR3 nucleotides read TGTGCCAGTAGTATGATAATAACTCCGGGCTATGGCTACACCTTC.

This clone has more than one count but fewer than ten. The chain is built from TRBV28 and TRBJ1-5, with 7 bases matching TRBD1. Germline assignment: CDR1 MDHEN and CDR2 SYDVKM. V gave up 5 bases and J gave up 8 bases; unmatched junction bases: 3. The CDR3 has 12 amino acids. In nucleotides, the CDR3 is TGTGCCAGCAGTGGGACAGCCAAGCCCCAGCATTTT. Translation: CASSGTAKPQHF. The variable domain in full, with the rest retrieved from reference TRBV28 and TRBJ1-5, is DVKVTQSSRYLVKRTGEKVFLECVQDMDHENMFWYRQDPGLGLRLIYFSYDVKMKEKGDIPEGYSVSREKKERFSLILESASTNQTSMYLCASSGTAKPQHFGDGTRLSIL.